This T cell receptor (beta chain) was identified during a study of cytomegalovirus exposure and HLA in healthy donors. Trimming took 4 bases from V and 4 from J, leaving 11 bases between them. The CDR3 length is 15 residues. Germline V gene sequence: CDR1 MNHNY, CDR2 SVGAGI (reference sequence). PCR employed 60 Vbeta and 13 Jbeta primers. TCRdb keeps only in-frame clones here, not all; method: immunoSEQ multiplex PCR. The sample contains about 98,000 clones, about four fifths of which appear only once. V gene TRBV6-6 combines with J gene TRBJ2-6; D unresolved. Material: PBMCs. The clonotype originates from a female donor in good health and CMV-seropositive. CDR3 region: CASSSLFRGANVLTF. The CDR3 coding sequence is TGTGCCAGCAGTTCATTATTTAGAGGGGCCAACGTCCTGACTTTC.